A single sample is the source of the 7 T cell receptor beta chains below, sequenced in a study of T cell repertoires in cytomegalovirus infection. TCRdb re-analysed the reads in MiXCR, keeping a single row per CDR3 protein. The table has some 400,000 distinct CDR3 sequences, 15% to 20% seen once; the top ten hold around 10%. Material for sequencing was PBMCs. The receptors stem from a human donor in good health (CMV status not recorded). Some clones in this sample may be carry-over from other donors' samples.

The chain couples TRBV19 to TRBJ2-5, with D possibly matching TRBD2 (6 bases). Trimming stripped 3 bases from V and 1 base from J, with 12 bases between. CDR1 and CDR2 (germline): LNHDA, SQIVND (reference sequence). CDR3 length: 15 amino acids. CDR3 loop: CASSILGGSQETQYF. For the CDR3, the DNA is TGTGCCAGTAGTATTTTGGGGGGATCCCAAGAGACCCAGTACTTC.

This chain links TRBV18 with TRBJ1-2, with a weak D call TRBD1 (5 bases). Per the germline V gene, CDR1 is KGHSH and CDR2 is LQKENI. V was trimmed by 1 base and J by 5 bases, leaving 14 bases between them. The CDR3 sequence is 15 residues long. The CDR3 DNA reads TGTGCCAGCTCACCACAACCCGTGACAGCTTATGGCTACACCTTC. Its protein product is CASSPQPVTAYGYTF. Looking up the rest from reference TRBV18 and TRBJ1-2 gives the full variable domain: NAGVMQNPRHLVRRRGQEARLRCSPMKGHSHVYWYRQLPEEGLKFMVYLQKENIIDESGMPKERFSAEFPKEGPSILRIQQVVRGDSAAYFCASSPQPVTAYGYTFGSGTRLTVV.

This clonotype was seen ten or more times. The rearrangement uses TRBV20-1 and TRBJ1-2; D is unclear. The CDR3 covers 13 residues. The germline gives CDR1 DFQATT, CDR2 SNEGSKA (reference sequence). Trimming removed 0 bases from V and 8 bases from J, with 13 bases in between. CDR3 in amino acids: CSARDPFATGYTF. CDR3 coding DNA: TGCAGTGCTAGAGATCCGTTCGCCACGGGCTACACCTTC.

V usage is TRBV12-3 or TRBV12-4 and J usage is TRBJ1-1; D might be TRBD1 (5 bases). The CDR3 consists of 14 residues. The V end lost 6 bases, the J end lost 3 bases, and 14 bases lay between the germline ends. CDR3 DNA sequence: TGTGCCAGCAGGACGGGCTGGGGGTACACTGAAGCTTTCTTT. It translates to CASRTGWGYTEAFF.

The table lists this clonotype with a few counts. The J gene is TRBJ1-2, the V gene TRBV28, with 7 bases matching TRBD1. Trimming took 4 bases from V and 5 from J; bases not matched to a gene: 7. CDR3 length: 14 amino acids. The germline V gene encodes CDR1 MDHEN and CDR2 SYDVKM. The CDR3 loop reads CASSSPGQTYGYTF. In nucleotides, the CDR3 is TGTGCCAGCAGTTCCCCGGGACAGACTTATGGCTACACCTTC.

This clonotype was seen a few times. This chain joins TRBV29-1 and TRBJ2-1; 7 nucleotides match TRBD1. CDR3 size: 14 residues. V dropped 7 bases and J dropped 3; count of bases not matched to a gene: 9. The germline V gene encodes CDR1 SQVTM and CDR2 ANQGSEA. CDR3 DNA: TGCAGCGATAACAGGGGTGGGGTCTACAATGAGCAGTTCTTC. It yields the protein CSDNRGGVYNEQFF.

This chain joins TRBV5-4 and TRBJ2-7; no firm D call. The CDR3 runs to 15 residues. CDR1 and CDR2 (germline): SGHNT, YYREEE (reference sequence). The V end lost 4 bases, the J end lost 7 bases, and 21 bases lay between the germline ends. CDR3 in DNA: TGTGCCAGCAGCCCCCCGCAGAATGGACCCTCAGAGCAGTACTTC. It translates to CASSPPQNGPSEQYF.